Below, 19 T cell receptor beta chains from the same sample are listed, as sequenced in a study of blood T cell repertoires in COVID-19. Some clones are missing from TCRdb's copy, which holds only in-frame ones; the method was immunoSEQ multiplex PCR. The sample lists approximately 250,000 clones; less than 95% were seen once. Sequencing used PBMCs or T cells enriched from blood (not recorded which). The receptors derive from a man between 40 and 49 years old who had been exposed to COVID-19.

This chain connects TRBV4-1 to TRBJ2-5; 14 bases match TRBD2. Germline V gives CDR1 MGHRA, CDR2 YSYEKL. The CDR3 spans 20 residues. With V trimmed by 0 bases and J by 2 bases, 11 bases remained unmatched. The CDR3 coding sequence is TGCGCCAGCAGCCAAGATGGTGGGCTACGACTAGCGGGAGGGCAAGAGACCCAGTACTTC. It is translated as CASSQDGGLRLAGGQETQYF.

The chain has TRBV9 and TRBJ2-7, with D tentatively TRBD1 (6 bases). Germline CDR1 SGDLS, CDR2 YYNGEE. The CDR3 has 15 residues. The V end lost 4 bases, the J end lost 3 bases, and 17 bases lay between the germline ends. CDR3: CASSLSHRVGYEQYF. The CDR3 nucleotides read TGTGCCAGCAGCTTATCTCACAGGGTTGGCTACGAGCAGTACTTC.

The V call is TRBV5-4, the J call TRBJ2-7; 7 nucleotides agree with TRBD1. The CDR3 spans 15 residues. Germline V CDR1 and CDR2: SGHNT, YYREEE (reference sequence). Unmatched junction bases numbered 8, after V lost 4 bases and J lost 1 base. CDR3 nucleotides: TGTGCCAGCAGCCCGGGGACAGATATTTCCTACGAGCAGTACTTC. Protein product: CASSPGTDISYEQYF.

The chain recombines TRBV5-5 with TRBJ1-5, with a possible D match to TRBD1 (5 bases). CDR1 is SGHKS and CDR2 is YYEKEE in the germline V gene (reference sequence). The CDR3 is 14 residues long. Deletions cut 0 bases from V and 5 bases from J, with 9 bases between. CDR3 nucleotide sequence: TGTGCCAGCAGCTTGGAGGCAGGGTATCAGCCCCAGCATTTT. Translating it yields CASSLEAGYQPQHF.

The DNA of the CDR3 is TGTGCCAGCAGTGAAGAGGGGCCCATGAACACTGAAGCTTTCTTT. Amino acids: CASSEEGPMNTEAFF. The V call is TRBV6-1, the J call TRBJ1-1; D might be TRBD1 (5 bases). CDR1 is MNHNS and CDR2 is SASEGT in the germline V gene. Trimming left V 1 base short and J 0 bases short, with 9 bases between. The CDR3 consists of 15 residues.

This rearrangement joins TRBV27 to TRBJ1-2; 9 nucleotides agree with TRBD1. The germline V gene encodes CDR1 MNHEY and CDR2 SMNVEV (reference sequence). V gave up 3 bases and J gave up 4 bases; unmatched junction bases: 3. This CDR3 is 14 amino acids long. CDR3 residues: CASSLTGGAYGYTF. The CDR3 bases are TGTGCCAGCAGTTTGACAGGGGGAGCCTATGGCTACACCTTC.

The chain joins TRBV12-3 or TRBV12-4 to TRBJ1-6; no reliable D call. Trimming stripped 5 bases from V and 11 bases from J, with 10 bases between. This CDR3 comprises 12 residues. The CDR3 loop is CASSALLAPLHF. DNA of the CDR3: TGTGCCAGCAGTGCGTTGTTGGCACCCCTCCACTTT.

This chain links TRBV10-3 with TRBJ2-7, with a tentative D call TRBD2 (5 bases). The CDR3 totals 14 residues. CDR1 and CDR2 from the germline V gene are ENHRY and SYGVKD. V lost 3 bases and J lost 0, with 9 bases in between. The chain's CDR3 is CAISERGNSYEQYF. CDR3 DNA: TGTGCCATCAGTGAACGGGGAAACTCCTACGAGCAGTACTTC.

This sequence joins TRBV28 and TRBJ2-7; D may be TRBD1 (5 bases). Looked up from germline, CDR1 is MDHEN and CDR2 is SYDVKM. V shed 8 bases and J shed 1 base, with 12 bases lying between them. The CDR3 length is 13 residues. CDR3 nucleotides: TGTGCCAGCGCCCCGGACATTTCCTACGAGCAGTACTTC. Protein sequence: CASAPDISYEQYF.

V and J are TRBV2 and TRBJ1-2; 7 nucleotides align to TRBD1. Germline V gene lookup returns CDR1 SNHLY and CDR2 FYNNEI. The junction had 3 bases not matched to a gene; V was cut back by 1 base and J by 7 bases. The CDR3 contains 13 residues. The DNA of the CDR3 is TGTGCCAGCAGTGAAGGGAGGGGGCTTGGCTACACCTTC. Amino acid sequence: CASSEGRGLGYTF.

The CDR3 DNA reads as TGTGCCAGCAGTCGCGACAGGGGTCCCGGGGAGCTGTTTTTT. Translated: CASSRDRGPGELFF. The chain couples TRBV11-2 to TRBJ2-2; 8 nucleotides align to TRBD1. This CDR3 spans 14 amino acids. The germline V gene encodes CDR1 SGHAT and CDR2 FQNNGV. V lost 6 bases to trimming and J lost 6 bases; unmatched junction nucleotides: 6.

The chain is built from TRBV23-1 and TRBJ1-5, with TRBD1 matching 11 bases. TRBV23-1 is identified as an open reading frame with a role that is uncertain. This CDR3 has 17 amino acids. Losses at the gene ends were 2 bases for V and 6 bases for J; bases not matched to a gene: 9. For the CDR3, the DNA is TGCGCCAGCAGTCAAGCTACCGGGACAGGGGGGGGTCAGCCCCAGCATTTT. Its translation: CASSQATGTGGGQPQHF.

The chain joins TRBV6-5 to TRBJ2-7; a possible D gene is TRBD2 (6 bases). The CDR3 covers 16 residues. Germline V gene sequence: CDR1 MNHEY, CDR2 SVGAGI. Trimming removed 0 bases at V and 2 bases at J, with 14 bases between. CDR3 sequence (DNA): TGTGCCAGCAGTTACTCGAGGCGCGGGGCTACCTACGAGCAGTACTTC. Translated: CASSYSRRGATYEQYF.

This sequence joins TRBV7-6 and TRBJ2-3; 10 bases are a match to TRBD2. Per the germline V gene, CDR1 is SGHVS and CDR2 is FNYEAQ. V was clipped by 4 bases and J by 3 bases; unmatched bases: 1. The length of the CDR3 is 14 residues. The CDR3 bases are TGTGCCAGCAGCTCAGCGGGAGGGACAGATACGCAGTATTTT. The encoded protein is CASSSAGGTDTQYF.

This sequence joins TRBV6-2 or TRBV6-3 and TRBJ1-6, with TRBD1 matching over 7 bases. The germline CDR1 and CDR2 sequences are MNHEY and SVGEGT. This CDR3 contains 16 residues. Trimming at V came to 0 bases and at J to 6 bases, leaving 5 bases not matched to a gene. The CDR3 bases are TGTGCCAGCAGTTACTCTGGGACAGCGTCTAATTCACCCCTCCACTTT. Translated: CASSYSGTASNSPLHF.

The CDR3 is CASGLVLGQRGKNIQYF. The CDR3 nucleotides read TGTGCTAGTGGTTTGGTCCTGGGACAGAGGGGTAAAAACATTCAGTACTTC. V gene TRBV12-5 combines with J gene TRBJ2-4, with TRBD1 identical over 7 bases. The V segment lost 0 bases and the J segment 4 bases; nucleotides outside the gene matches: 9. Germline loops: CDR1 LGHNT, CDR2 FRNRAP. The CDR3 consists of 17 residues. The variable domain in full, completed from reference TRBV12-5 and TRBJ2-4, reads DARVTQTPRHKVTEMGQEVTMRCQPILGHNTVFWYRQTMMQGLELLAYFRNRAPLDDSGMPKDRFSAEMPDATLATLKIQPSEPRDSAVYFCASGLVLGQRGKNIQYFGAGTRLSVL.

The rearrangement uses TRBV28 and TRBJ2-1; 7 nucleotides agree with TRBD2. The CDR3 consists of 17 residues. The V gene's germline CDR1 is MDHEN and CDR2 SYDVKM. V shed 3 bases and J 0 bases; nucleotides not matched to a gene: 8. CDR3 nucleotides: TGTGCCAGCAGTTTTCTGGCGGGAGTAACCTCCTACAATGAGCAGTTCTTC. Protein product: CASSFLAGVTSYNEQFF.

This rearrangement joins TRBV7-9 to TRBJ1-1; no definite D call. From germline, CDR1 is SEHNR and CDR2 FQNEAQ (reference sequence). This CDR3 contains 14 residues. Trimming cost V 8 bases and J 0 bases, with 13 bases left between them. This CDR3 reads CASGNPGVNTEAFF. CDR3 DNA sequence: TGTGCCAGCGGCAACCCCGGGGTGAACACTGAAGCTTTCTTT.

A word on this clone: Other DNA sequences in this specimen translate into the identical CDR3. The CDR3 reads CASSISGSSYEQYF. In nucleotides, the CDR3 is TGTGCCAGTAGTATCTCTGGGAGCTCCTACGAGCAGTACTTC. The V call is TRBV19, the J call TRBJ2-7, with D perhaps matching TRBD2 (5 bases). Trimming took 3 bases from V and 0 from J, leaving 9 bases between them. The germline CDR1 and CDR2 sequences are LNHDA and SQIVND (reference sequence). This CDR3 is 14 amino acids long.